A single sample gave rise to the 25 T cell receptor beta chains below, sequenced in a study of blood T cell repertoires in COVID-19. Generated by immunoSEQ multiplex PCR, the TCRdb table keeps only in-frame clones and is missing some. The sample contains 50,000 or so clones, roughly 90% of which appear only once. Sequencing was performed on peripheral blood. The receptor set was obtained from a man aged 80 or over with acute or convalescent COVID-19.

The chain carries TRBV3-1 (or the pseudogene TRBV3-2) and TRBJ1-1, with TRBD1 as a possible D gene (5 bases). The germline V gene encodes CDR1 LGHDT and CDR2 YNNKEL (reference sequence). The CDR3 contains 15 residues. Trimming left V 7 bases short and J 1 base short, with 16 bases between. The CDR3 nucleotides read TGTGCCAGCACGCCTTACAGGCGTGGGAACACTGAAGCTTTCTTT. It translates to CASTPYRRGNTEAFF.

In its sample, this clone was seen a few times. The chain recombines TRBV27 with TRBJ2-7; tentatively, D is TRBD2 (6 bases). The CDR3 has 12 residues. The germline V and J ends were trimmed by 5 bases and 8 bases, with 13 bases remaining between them. CDR1 MNHEY and CDR2 SMNVEV come from the germline V gene (reference sequence). This chain's CDR3 is CASSPPAGKQYF. CDR3 DNA: TGTGCCAGCAGTCCTCCGGCGGGAAAGCAGTACTTC.

The chain has TRBV11-2 and TRBJ2-1, with 7 bases matching TRBD1. The CDR3 extends over 15 amino acids. The V gene's germline CDR1 is SGHAT and CDR2 FQNNGV. V was clipped by 0 bases and J by 1 base; unmatched bases: 0. This chain's CDR3 is CASSLEGQSYNEQFF. CDR3 nucleotides: TGTGCCAGCAGCTTAGAGGGACAGTCCTACAATGAGCAGTTCTTC.

V is TRBV10-2 and J is TRBJ2-1, with 8 nucleotides matching TRBD2. The CDR3 sequence is 17 residues long. The V and J ends lost 2 bases and 4 bases, in that order; junction bases with no gene match: 10. Germline assignment: CDR1 WSHSY and CDR2 SAAADI. CDR3 loop: CASSEPQGTSGYNEQFF. The CDR3 DNA sequence: TGCGCCAGCAGTGAGCCTCAAGGTACTAGCGGTTACAATGAGCAGTTCTTC.

CDR3 in DNA: TGTGCCACCAGTGACGGGACAGGATTCCTCAGGGATACGCAGTATTTT. Amino acids: CATSDGTGFLRDTQYF. The chain links TRBV24-1 to TRBJ2-3; 8 nucleotides match TRBD1. In germline, CDR1 is KGHDR, CDR2 SFDVKD. The CDR3 consists of 16 residues. V was pared by 4 bases and J by 6 bases, with 11 bases of the junction left unmatched.

The CDR3 spells CASRLQGPSPLHF. In DNA, the CDR3 is TGTGCCAGTAGGCTACAGGGGCCATCACCCCTCCACTTT. V usage is TRBV19 and J usage is TRBJ1-6, with 7 bases identical to TRBD1. Germline CDR1 is LNHDA and CDR2 is SQIVND (reference sequence). This CDR3 is 13 amino acids long. V lost 6 bases to trimming and J lost 10 bases; unmatched junction nucleotides: 6.

The genes are TRBV7-2 and TRBJ1-3, with D tentatively TRBD1 (5 bases). Germline CDR1 and CDR2: SGHTA and FQGNSA. The V end lost 5 bases, the J end lost 3 bases, and 14 bases lay between the germline ends. The CDR3 is 15 residues long. CDR3 nucleotides: TGTGCCAGCAGCGGGCAGGGAATTTTTGGAAACACCATATATTTT. It encodes CASSGQGIFGNTIYF.

The rearrangement links TRBV28 to TRBJ1-4, with D perhaps TRBD1 (5 bases). Germline CDR1 and CDR2: MDHEN and SYDVKM. The CDR3 is made up of 15 amino acids. The V gene lost 3 bases and the J gene lost 8 bases, with 16 bases spanning the gap. The CDR3 loop reads CASSFRVQRGEKLFF. The CDR3 DNA sequence: TGTGCCAGCAGTTTCCGGGTTCAGCGGGGGGAAAAACTGTTTTTT.

The chain combines TRBV10-1 with TRBJ2-5, with D hard to call. Germline lookup yields CDR1 WNHNN and CDR2 SYGVQD (reference sequence). Trimming shortened V by 2 bases and J by 4 bases, and 8 bases separated the two germline ends. This CDR3 is 13 amino acids long. The CDR3 reads CASSEATGETQYF. The CDR3 DNA sequence: TGCGCCAGCAGTGAGGCCACCGGAGAGACCCAGTACTTC.

The sample holds a few counts of this clone. V gene TRBV5-4 combines with J gene TRBJ1-4; TRBD1 is a possible D gene (6 bases). CDR1 is SGHNT and CDR2 is YYREEE in the germline V gene (reference sequence). The CDR3 contains 14 residues. Trimming pared 0 bases from V and 6 bases from J, leaving 9 bases between. The CDR3 reads CASSLEAGDEKLFF. DNA for the CDR3: TGTGCCAGCAGCTTGGAGGCAGGGGATGAAAAACTGTTTTTT.

The V gene is TRBV10-1, the J gene TRBJ2-5; tentatively, D is TRBD2 (6 bases). CDR1 is WNHNN and CDR2 is SYGVQD in the germline V gene (reference sequence). The CDR3 consists of 14 residues. Trimming pared 0 bases from V and 5 bases from J, leaving 10 bases between. CDR3 DNA: TGCGCCAGCAGTGAGTCTCGGGGGAGGGAGACCCAGTACTTC. It encodes CASSESRGRETQYF.

DNA for the CDR3: TGTGCCAGCACCACTAGGAGCGCCAATCAGCCCCAGCATTTT. It is translated as CASTTRSANQPQHF. This rearrangement joins TRBV28 to TRBJ1-5; D call uncertain. The CDR3 has 14 amino acids. Germline V gene data show CDR1 as MDHEN and CDR2 as SYDVKM. The ends were cut back, 7 bases at V and 3 bases at J, with 13 bases in the middle.

This chain connects TRBV9 to TRBJ2-2; TRBD1 agrees at 7 bases. With 4 bases clipped from V and 0 bases from J, the junction kept 6 bases outside the gene matches. This CDR3 spans 16 amino acids. Germline CDR1 and CDR2: SGDLS and YYNGEE. The DNA for the CDR3 is TGTGCCAGCAGCCCTCGACAGGGTACGAACACCGGGGAGCTGTTTTTT. This encodes CASSPRQGTNTGELFF.

The CDR3 loop reads CAISSQGATEAFF. The CDR3 bases are TGTGCCATCAGTTCTCAGGGGGCAACTGAAGCTTTCTTT. The chain uses TRBV10-3 and TRBJ1-1, with 8 bases identical to TRBD1. The CDR3 loop spans 13 amino acids. CDR1 and CDR2 from the germline V gene are ENHRY and SYGVKD. The junction had 4 bases not matched to a gene; V was cut back by 5 bases and J by 5 bases.

The gene calls are TRBV18 and TRBJ2-1, with D tentatively TRBD1 (5 bases). Germline values: CDR1 KGHSH, CDR2 LQKENI. V shed 1 base and J shed 0 bases, with 10 bases lying between them. The CDR3 runs 16 residues. This CDR3 reads CASSPRGVSSYNEQFF. CDR3 DNA: TGTGCCAGCTCACCACGGGGCGTGAGCTCCTACAATGAGCAGTTCTTC.

V and J are TRBV28 and TRBJ1-2; perhaps TRBD1 as D (5 bases). Trimming took 3 bases from V and 4 from J, leaving 12 bases between them. Per germline, CDR1 MDHEN and CDR2 SYDVKM. The CDR3 is 14 residues long. The CDR3 here is CASSFRGEGYGYTF. The CDR3, as DNA: TGTGCCAGCAGTTTTCGGGGGGAGGGCTATGGCTACACCTTC.

V is TRBV19 and J is TRBJ2-5; a possible D gene is TRBD2 (6 bases). V was pared by 8 bases and J by 4 bases, with 20 bases between. Germline V CDR1 and CDR2: LNHDA, SQIVND (reference sequence). CDR3 length equals 15 residues. This CDR3 reads CASRPYGGITETQYF. DNA of the CDR3: TGTGCCAGTCGGCCCTACGGGGGAATTACAGAGACCCAGTACTTC.

The chain carries TRBV5-6 and TRBJ1-2, with 7 bases aligning to TRBD1. Germline V gene sequence: CDR1 SGHDT, CDR2 YYEEEE. The J segment lost 1 base and the V segment lost 6 bases, leaving 15 bases of the junction unmatched. The CDR3 extends over 17 amino acids. CDR3 sequence reads: CASTLRTSGGFNYGYTF. CDR3 sequence (DNA): TGTGCCAGCACCCTGAGGACGTCAGGGGGGTTTAACTATGGCTACACCTTC.

This chain joins TRBV5-8 and TRBJ1-2; 9 bases line up with TRBD1. Germline trimming cut 0 bases from V and 2 bases from J; bases unmatched to any gene: 11. Germline V gives CDR1 SGHTS, CDR2 YDEGEE. The CDR3 runs to 18 residues. The chain's CDR3 is CASSLDRGPTRLNYGYTF. The DNA for the CDR3 is TGTGCCAGCAGCTTGGACAGGGGGCCCACTAGATTAAACTATGGCTACACCTTC. The variable domain in full, completed from reference TRBV5-8 and TRBJ1-2, reads EAGVTQSPTHLIKTRGQQATLRCSPISGHTSVYWYQQALGLGLQFLLWYDEGEERNRGNFPPRFSGRQFPNYSSELNVNALELEDSALYLCASSLDRGPTRLNYGYTFGSGTRLTVV.

The CDR3 bases are TGTGCCAGCAACCGGGGGGCTACCTACGAGCAGTACTTC. Its protein product is CASNRGATYEQYF. This chain connects TRBV28 to TRBJ2-7; D is perhaps TRBD2 (7 bases). Germline CDR1 and CDR2: MDHEN and SYDVKM. The CDR3 consists of 13 residues. Trimming took off 7 bases at V and 2 bases at J, with 12 bases between the two ends.

This chain joins TRBV28 and TRBJ2-6; a possible D gene is TRBD1 (6 bases). Germline CDR1 is MDHEN and CDR2 is SYDVKM. The CDR3 is 18 residues long. Trimming removed 1 base at V and 4 bases at J, with 17 bases between. The CDR3 loop reads CASSLYRVGDLGANVLTF. DNA of the CDR3: TGTGCCAGCAGTTTATACAGGGTGGGTGATTTGGGGGCCAACGTCCTGACTTTC.

The chain uses TRBV7-9 and TRBJ1-1; 11 bases are a match to TRBD1. The germline V gene has CDR1 SEHNR and CDR2 FQNEAQ (reference sequence). V gave up 5 bases and J gave up 3 bases; unmatched junction bases: 5. The CDR3 extends over 15 amino acids. The CDR3 DNA sequence: TGTGCCAGCAGCCCCGGGACAGGGGGAGACACTGAAGCTTTCTTT. The encoded protein is CASSPGTGGDTEAFF. Together with reference TRBV7-9 and TRBJ1-1, the CDR3 gives the full variable domain: DTGVSQNPRHKITKRGQNVTFRCDPISEHNRLYWYRQTLGQGPEFLTYFQNEAQLEKSRLLSDRFSAERPKGSFSTLEIQRTEQGDSAMYLCASSPGTGGDTEAFFGQGTRLTVV.

The V gene is TRBV9, the J gene TRBJ1-2; D call uncertain. The germline gives CDR1 SGDLS, CDR2 YYNGEE. The CDR3 has 14 residues. V shed 0 bases and J shed 0 bases, with 6 bases lying between them. The CDR3 DNA reads TGTGCCAGCAGCGTAGGTCACACTAACTATGGCTACACCTTC. Translating it yields CASSVGHTNYGYTF.

V and J are TRBV2 and TRBJ2-1; possibly TRBD1 for D (5 bases). The CDR3 totals 12 residues. Trimming left V 5 bases short and J 6 bases short, with 8 bases between. Per germline, CDR1 SNHLY and CDR2 FYNNEI. Here the CDR3 reads CASSLDSNEQFF. The CDR3 DNA follows: TGTGCCAGCAGTCTAGACAGCAATGAGCAGTTCTTC.

The rearrangement joins TRBV6-5 to TRBJ2-5, with D possibly TRBD1 on 6 matching bases. Trimming shortened V by 8 bases and J by 1 base, and 17 bases separated the two germline ends. From germline, CDR1 is MNHEY and CDR2 SVGAGI. This CDR3 contains 15 residues. This CDR3 is CASCPGQGRQETQYF. The CDR3 coding sequence is TGTGCCAGCTGTCCTGGGCAGGGGCGCCAAGAGACCCAGTACTTC.